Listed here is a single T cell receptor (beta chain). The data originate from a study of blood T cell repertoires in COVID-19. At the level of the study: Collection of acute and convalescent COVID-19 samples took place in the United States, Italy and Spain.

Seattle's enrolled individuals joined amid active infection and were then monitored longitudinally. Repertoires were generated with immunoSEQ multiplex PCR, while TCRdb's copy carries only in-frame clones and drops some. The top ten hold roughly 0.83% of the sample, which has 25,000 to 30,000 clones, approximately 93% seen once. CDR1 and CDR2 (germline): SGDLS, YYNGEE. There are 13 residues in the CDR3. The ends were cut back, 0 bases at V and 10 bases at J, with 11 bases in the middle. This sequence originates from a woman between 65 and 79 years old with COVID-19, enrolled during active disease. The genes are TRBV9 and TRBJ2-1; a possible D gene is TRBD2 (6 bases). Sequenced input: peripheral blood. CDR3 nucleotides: TGTGCCAGCAGCGTAGTGACGGAGGGCGAGCAGTTCTTC. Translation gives CASSVVTEGEQFF.